These T cell receptor beta chains were read from a single sample in a study of blood T cells in healthy people across ages. TCRdb processed the 5' RACE reads anew with MiXCR; each CDR3 protein has one entry. The sample contains 1.2 million to 1.5 million distinct CDR3 sequences, around 59% of which appear only once. The sample was blood. Receptor source: a man between 18 and 29 years old in good health. The CDR3 runs from the conserved cysteine through the conserved F or W. D genes are given only for firm matches. Size is stated for part of the rows, as once, few or many counts, or as a class when the clone is expanded.

v_call	j_call	d_call	clone_size	cdr3_nt	cdr3_aa
TRBV9	TRBJ2-2	.	few	TGTGCCAGCAGCGTAGAACACACCGGGGAGCTGTTTTTT	CASSVEHTGELFF
TRBV14	TRBJ2-5	TRBD2	.	TGTGCCAGCAGCCAAGTCTCGGGACTAGCGGGGCGAGAGACCCAGTACTTC	CASSQVSGLAGRETQYF
TRBV10-3	TRBJ1-2	.	.	TGTGCCATCAGTGAGCCGGACCCAGACACGGGCGGGATCGGCTACTATGGCTACACCTTC	CAISEPDPDTGGIGYYGYTF
TRBV11-2	TRBJ2-1	.	.	TGTGCCAGCAGCTTAGGACTAGGCCCCTACAATGAGCAGTTCTTC	CASSLGLGPYNEQFF
TRBV20-1	TRBJ1-6	.	.	TGCAGTGCCGAGGTACCGGGAGGGTATAATTCACCCCTCCACTTT	CSAEVPGGYNSPLHF
TRBV6-2/TRBV6-3	TRBJ1-2	.	once	TGTGCCAGCAGTCTTTACGAAGGTTGGGGGAACTATGGCTACACCTTC	CASSLYEGWGNYGYTF
TRBV14	TRBJ2-7	.	.	TGTACCAGCAGCCAAGTAACACCCTACAATGAGCAGTACTTC	CTSSQVTPYNEQYF
TRBV4-2	TRBJ2-1	.	few	TGTGCCAGCAGCCAAGAGGCGAGGAGGAGCTCCTACAATGAGCAGTTCTTC	CASSQEARRSSYNEQFF
TRBV5-1	TRBJ1-5	.	.	TGCGCCAGCAGCTTGGGGGCCCTTAATCAGCCCCAGCATTTT	CASSLGALNQPQHF
TRBV11-2	TRBJ2-7	.	.	TGTGCCAGCAGCTTAGGCCGGGACACCATAACCTACGAGCAGTACTTC	CASSLGRDTITYEQYF
TRBV12-3/TRBV12-4	TRBJ1-2	TRBD1	.	TGTGCCAGCAGTTGGGACAGAGACTCCCACACCTTC	CASSWDRDSHTF
TRBV29-1	TRBJ2-3	TRBD2	.	TGCAGCGTTGGGGCTAGCGGTTGTCGCACAGATACGCAGTATTTT	CSVGASGCRTDTQYF
TRBV20-1	TRBJ2-7	TRBD1	few	TGCAGTGCTAGAGATCTGACCGGGACAGGCTATTACGAGCAGTACTTC	CSARDLTGTGYYEQYF
TRBV20-1	TRBJ2-1	.	.	TGCAGTGCTAGAGAGGAGGGGGTTGAGCAGTTCTTC	CSAREEGVEQFF
TRBV7-4	TRBJ2-7	.	.	TGTGCCAGCAGCCTGACAGGTCCCCTTTCCGACGAGCAGTACTTC	CASSLTGPLSDEQYF
TRBV29-1	TRBJ2-7	.	.	TGCAGCGTGAAGGACCTATCTACGAGCCAGTACTTC	CSVKDLSTSQYF
TRBV30	TRBJ2-5	.	.	TGTGCCTGGAGGTTACAAGAGACCCAGTACTTC	CAWRLQETQYF
TRBV20-1	TRBJ1-5	.	.	TGCAGTGCTAGAGCGGAGGGTCAGCCCCAGCATTTT	CSARAEGQPQHF
TRBV9	TRBJ1-2	.	.	TGTGCCAGCAGCGCCGGAATTTCCGGGACAACTCCCTACACCTTC	CASSAGISGTTPYTF
TRBV6-1	TRBJ2-7	.	once	TGTGCCAGCACCCAAGGGAAGTTCTCCTACGAGCAGTACTTC	CASTQGKFSYEQYF
TRBV20-1	TRBJ2-7	.	.	TGCAGTGCTACTAAGGGCGACGAGCAGTACTTC	CSATKGDEQYF
TRBV7-7	TRBJ2-3	.	.	TGTGCTAGCAGCTCCGGAGGGGGTATGGCAGATACGCAGTATTTT	CASSSGGGMADTQYF
TRBV27	TRBJ2-7	TRBD2	few	TGTGCCAGCAGTTTGGGACTAGCGGGGGGAATAGCCTACGAGCAGTACTTC	CASSLGLAGGIAYEQYF
TRBV12-3/TRBV12-4	TRBJ1-2	.	.	TGTGCCAGCAGTCCGAGAGAGAACTATGGCTACACCTTC	CASSPRENYGYTF
TRBV6-1	TRBJ1-2	TRBD1	.	TGTGCCAGCAGCCTCGACGGGACAGGGGCCCATGCGGAGTATGGCTACACCTTC	CASSLDGTGAHAEYGYTF
TRBV24-1	TRBJ2-5	TRBD1	.	TGTGCCACCAGTGACCGCAGGGGGCGTTACGAGACCCAGTACTTC	CATSDRRGRYETQYF
TRBV12-3/TRBV12-4	TRBJ2-5	.	once	TGTGCCAGCAGCCCAAGGGGACGGGGGATGGGGACCCAGTACTTC	CASSPRGRGMGTQYF
TRBV11-2	TRBJ1-4	TRBD1	.	TGTGCCAGCAGCCAAGGGACAGCACAATTTGAAAAACTGTTTTTT	CASSQGTAQFEKLFF
TRBV12-5	TRBJ2-1	TRBD2	few	TGTGCTAGTGGTTTGGGTAGCGGGGGGGCCTACAATGAGCAGTTCTTC	CASGLGSGGAYNEQFF
TRBV20-1	TRBJ2-3	.	few	TGCAGTGCTAGGGGAATAACGAGGGGGATAAGGCAGTATTTT	CSARGITRGIRQYF
TRBV6-5	TRBJ2-2	.	.	TGTGCCAGCAGTCTAGGAGGGAGCGGTGGGGAGCTGTTTTTT	CASSLGGSGGELFF
TRBV7-9	TRBJ1-1	.	.	TGTGCCAGCAGCTTAGTCGGGTCAGGGCGGATGAACACTGAAGCTTTCTTT	CASSLVGSGRMNTEAFF
TRBV9	TRBJ2-3	TRBD2	few	TGTGCCAGCAGCTTGACTAGCATAGCGGATACGCAGTATTTT	CASSLTSIADTQYF
TRBV7-6	TRBJ1-1	.	few	TGTGCCAGCAGCCGGGGCCGGAGCACTGAAGCTTTCTTT	CASSRGRSTEAFF
TRBV12-3/TRBV12-4	TRBJ2-7	TRBD2	.	TGTGCCAGCAGATATCAAGCCGGGGGGGAAAACTACGAGCAGTACTTC	CASRYQAGGENYEQYF
TRBV10-3	TRBJ2-1	TRBD2	.	TGTGCCATCAGTGAGTCAGGGAGTAGCGGGAGGGCCCGGGGTGAGCAGTTCTTC	CAISESGSSGRARGEQFF
TRBV6-6	TRBJ1-3	.	once	TGTGCCAGCAGTTACCGTCAAAGGCTCTCTGGAAACACCATATATTTT	CASSYRQRLSGNTIYF
TRBV18	TRBJ2-7	.	once	TGTGCCAGCGCACCACAAATCTCAACCGAGCAGTACTTC	CASAPQISTEQYF
TRBV7-2	TRBJ2-7	TRBD2	.	TGTGCCAGCAGCTTAGAGCGGCTAGCGGGGCCGTACGAGCAGTACTTC	CASSLERLAGPYEQYF
TRBV10-2	TRBJ2-5	.	.	TGCGCCAGCAGTGACCCAACCCAAGAGACCCAGTACTTC	CASSDPTQETQYF
TRBV6-1	TRBJ2-1	.	few	TGTGCCAGCATCTTTCTCTTAGAGGGCCCGAGCTCCTACAATGAGCAGTTCTTC	CASIFLLEGPSSYNEQFF
TRBV6-5	TRBJ2-7	TRBD1	.	TGTGCCAGCAGTGATGGGACAGGGAGCGAGCAGTACTTC	CASSDGTGSEQYF
TRBV28	TRBJ2-7	.	.	TGTGCCAGCAGTGCCCACACGAAAAGCTACGAGCAGTACTTC	CASSAHTKSYEQYF
TRBV28	TRBJ2-1	TRBD2	.	TGTGCCAGCAGTTTAGTTAAGACGGGGGGCTCCTACAATGAGCAGTTCTTC	CASSLVKTGGSYNEQFF
TRBV27	TRBJ2-5	TRBD2	few	TGTGCCACACTGACTAGCCTTCAAGAGACCCAGTACTTC	CATLTSLQETQYF
TRBV2	TRBJ2-6	.	.	TGTGCCAGCAGTGTCCGCTCCCGCAGCTCTGGGGCCAACGTCCTGACTTTC	CASSVRSRSSGANVLTF
TRBV10-3	TRBJ2-3	TRBD2	few	TGTGCCATCGCGCTAGCGGGAGTGGCAGATACGCAGTATTTT	CAIALAGVADTQYF
TRBV6-5	TRBJ2-3	.	.	TGTGCCAGCAGTTACACCCCCCGAGGACCCCGAACAGATACGCAGTATTTT	CASSYTPRGPRTDTQYF
TRBV6-5	TRBJ1-2	.	.	TGTGCAAGCAGTTACTCGAACAGAAATAACTATGGCTACACCTTC	CASSYSNRNNYGYTF
TRBV20-1	TRBJ1-2	.	.	TGCAGTGCTAGGCCCCTCGGAGGGACCCCTCTAGCTGTCTATGGCTACACCTTC	CSARPLGGTPLAVYGYTF